These T cell receptor beta chains were read from a single sample in a study of blood T cell repertoires in COVID-19. Assay: immunoSEQ multiplex PCR; the TCRdb copy retains only in-frame clones and omits some. This sample has about 160,000 clones, with around 85% found just once. The sequenced sample was peripheral blood. The receptors were sampled from an elderly man with COVID-19, enrolled during active disease. Both conserved end residues are part of each CDR3. Fields, in order: V gene, D gene, J gene, clone size, CDR3 DNA, CDR3 protein. The D gene is left open where the match is weak. The size entry is marked missing in some rows and otherwise reads once, few, many or a size class.

TRBV18,.,TRBJ1-2,.,TGTGCCAGCTCACCCTCCACAGGGAACGCTAACTATGGCTACACCTTC,CASSPSTGNANYGYTF
TRBV3-1/TRBV3-2,.,TRBJ1-5,.,TGTGCCAGCAGCCAAGAGGCACAGATTAGCAATCAGCCCCAGCATTTT,CASSQEAQISNQPQHF
TRBV7-9,TRBD1,TRBJ1-5,.,TGTGCCAGCAGCTTAGCGTGGGACAGGGAGGTCCAGCCCCAGCATTTT,CASSLAWDREVQPQHF
TRBV10-1,.,TRBJ2-7,.,TGCGCCAGCAGTGATGTGGGGCGGCCCTACGAGCAGTACTTC,CASSDVGRPYEQYF
TRBV10-3,.,TRBJ2-6,.,TGTGCCACCGCGGGACAGCCGCTCTTCTCTGGGGCCAACGTCCTGACTTTC,CATAGQPLFSGANVLTF
TRBV5-6,TRBD1,TRBJ2-7,.,TGTGCCAGCAACCCACCTGGACAGGGTGTAGGCTACGAGCAGTACTTC,CASNPPGQGVGYEQYF
TRBV7-3,.,TRBJ2-5,.,TGTGCCAGCAGCATGACCGGGACTCGCCAAGAGACCCAGTACTTC,CASSMTGTRQETQYF
TRBV19,.,TRBJ1-5,.,TGTGCCAGTAGTTCCCCGGACAGCTGGGAAGAGCCCCAGCATTTT,CASSSPDSWEEPQHF
TRBV5-1,.,TRBJ2-2,.,TGCGCCAGCAAAGACGGCGGGACCGGGGAGCTGTTTTTT,CASKDGGTGELFF
TRBV29-1,TRBD1,TRBJ1-4,.,TGCAGCGCCCGGGACAGCAATGAAAAACTGTTTTTT,CSARDSNEKLFF
TRBV2,.,TRBJ1-1,.,TGTGCCAGCGTTCCAGGGGCGAATCCGAACACTGAAGCTTTCTTT,CASVPGANPNTEAFF
TRBV6-5,TRBD2,TRBJ2-6,once,TGTGCCAGCAGTTACCGGGGGGCTGGGGCCAACGTCCTGACTTTC,CASSYRGAGANVLTF
TRBV4-1,.,TRBJ1-1,.,TGCGCCAGCAGCCACCCGGACAGAGACAGCACTGAAGCTTTCTTT,CASSHPDRDSTEAFF
TRBV5-6,.,TRBJ2-7,.,TGTGCCAGCAGCCAATTATCCAGATCCTACGAGCAGTACTTC,CASSQLSRSYEQYF
TRBV5-1,.,TRBJ2-3,.,TGCGCCAGCAGCAGCTCAGATACGCAGTATTTT,CASSSSDTQYF
TRBV18,.,TRBJ1-5,.,TGTGCCAGCTCACCACGGGGCCAGGGCCAGCCCCAGCATTTT,CASSPRGQGQPQHF
TRBV6-5,.,TRBJ1-1,.,TGTGCCAGCAGCCCGACTTCGGGGACTGAAGCTTTCTTT,CASSPTSGTEAFF
TRBV19,.,TRBJ2-3,.,TGTGCCAGTAGTATGAGAGGGATGGTGACAGATACGCAGTATTTT,CASSMRGMVTDTQYF
TRBV2,.,TRBJ2-1,.,TGTGCCAGCAGTGCGTTGAGGCTCACGGATGAGCAGTTCTTC,CASSALRLTDEQFF
TRBV7-8,TRBD1,TRBJ1-2,.,TGTGCCAGCAGCGCATCCGGGACAGGGTCGGACTATGGCTACACCTTC,CASSASGTGSDYGYTF
TRBV27,TRBD1,TRBJ1-1,.,TGTGCCAGCAGAATGACAGGGTTTTCGCACACTGAAGCTTTCTTT,CASRMTGFSHTEAFF
TRBV7-2,TRBD1,TRBJ2-3,once,TGTGCCAGCAGCTCGGACAGGGTAGATACGCAGTATTTT,CASSSDRVDTQYF
TRBV9,.,TRBJ2-3,.,TGTGCCAGCAGCGTATTGGGGGCAGGGGATACGCAGTATTTT,CASSVLGAGDTQYF